This TCR beta chain was captured by sequencing in a study of control samples from healthy donors and cancer patients. Libraries were prepared by immunoSEQ multiplex PCR; TCRdb keeps only in-frame clonotypes and omits some of them. In the table there are fewer than 150,000 clones, 91% of which are singletons. Germline V gene lookup returns CDR1 SGHTA and CDR2 FQGNSA. With 5 bases clipped from V and 6 bases from J, the junction kept 9 bases outside the gene matches. The CDR3 length is 14 residues. This clonotype was sampled from a young woman in good health. The chain employs TRBV7-2 and TRBJ1-2, with TRBD1 matching over 7 bases. The sample was blood. CDR3 nucleotide sequence: TGTGCCAGCAGCCCGAGACAGGGTTTTAATGGCTACACCTTC. The encoded protein is CASSPRQGFNGYTF.